This TCR beta chain was recorded in a study of blood T cells in healthy people across ages. Overall study findings and caveats: The unknown donor CMV status may have confounded expanded clonotype changes.

This clonotype occurred a few times. What it recognizes is unknown. A second PCR, run for about 6 to 11 cycles, used a sample-barcoded 5' primer plus a J-beta primer mix. Every cDNA was tagged by a template-switch adaptor with 12 random nucleotides. TCRdb fed the 5' RACE reads into MiXCR, producing one record per CDR3 protein. The table has about 2 million distinct CDR3 sequences, around half seen once. The origin of this receptor is a woman aged 40 to 50 in good health. The sequenced material came from blood.

The CDR3 is CASSFWTSGVAVADTQYF. In nucleotides, the CDR3 is TGTGCCAGCAGCTTTTGGACTAGCGGGGTGGCAGTGGCAGATACGCAGTATTTT. The chain employs TRBV7-2 and TRBJ2-3; the match to TRBD2 covers 12 bases. This CDR3 comprises 18 residues. The germline V gene has CDR1 SGHTA and CDR2 FQGNSA. V lost 3 bases, J lost 4 bases, and 11 bases stayed unmatched. The variable domain in full, completed from reference TRBV7-2 and TRBJ2-3, reads GAGVSQSPSNKVTEKGKDVELRCDPISGHTALYWYRQSLGQGLEFLIYFQGNSAPDKSGLPSDRFSAERTGGSVSTLTIQRTQQEDSAVYLCASSFWTSGVAVADTQYFGPGTRLTVL.